Each of the 16 T cell receptor beta chains below was sequenced from the same sample in a study of patients and donors after allogeneic stem cell transplantation. TCRdb redid the calling of the RT-PCR reads with MiXCR, one entry per CDR3 protein. The sample includes fewer than 180,000 distinct CDR3 sequences, about 36% of them seen just once. The sequencing sample was made of blood, either unsorted or a sorted T cell fraction (not recorded which). Source of these receptors: a human donor who was either an allogeneic HSCT recipient or a stem cell or donor lymphocyte infusion donor (not recorded which). It is not recorded whose cells these are; they may come from a transplant donor.

The chain is built from TRBV6-1 and TRBJ1-6; tentatively, D is TRBD1 (5 bases). Germline-derived CDR1 and CDR2 are MNHNS and SASEGT. This CDR3 comprises 13 residues. V lost 8 bases to trimming and J lost 9 bases, with 14 bases between them. The chain's CDR3 is CASLGAPSSPLHF. CDR3 DNA sequence: TGTGCCAGCCTCGGGGCCCCGAGTTCACCCCTCCACTTT.

The chain has TRBV11-2 and TRBJ2-1; D uncertain. Germline V gene sequence: CDR1 SGHAT, CDR2 FQNNGV. The CDR3 spans 11 residues. V shed 1 base and J shed 9 bases, with 4 bases lying between them. The CDR3 region has the DNA TGTGCCAGCAGCTTAGGGGGTGAGCAGTTCTTC. It translates to CASSLGGEQFF. The full variable domain, completed using reference TRBV11-2 and TRBJ2-1, is EAGVAQSPRYKIIEKRQSVAFWCNPISGHATLYWYQQILGQGPKLLIQFQNNGVVDDSQLPKDRFSAERLKGVDSTLKIQPAKLEDSAVYLCASSLGGEQFFGPGTRLTVL.

The rearrangement links TRBV9 to TRBJ2-1, with 13 bases fitting TRBD2. Germline values: CDR1 SGDLS, CDR2 YYNGEE. There are 16 residues in the CDR3. The V gene end was trimmed by 5 bases and the J gene end by 2 bases; junction bases not matched to a gene: 4. In DNA, the CDR3 is TGTGCCAGCAGTGAGACTAGCGGGGGGACCTACAATGAGCAGTTCTTC. Its translation: CASSETSGGTYNEQFF.

The chain joins TRBV25-1 to TRBJ1-1; 7 nucleotides line up with TRBD1. The CDR3 has 14 amino acids. Germline lookup yields CDR1 MGHDK and CDR2 SYGVNS. The ends lost 8 bases at V and 4 bases at J; junction bases unmatched: 10. Here the CDR3 DNA reads TGTGCCAGCGGGGGACAGTTTTCCGGCACTGAAGCTTTCTTT. This gives the protein CASGGQFSGTEAFF.

As for this clonotype: An end of the junction does not agree with germline; a read error may underlie this. This chain links TRBV27 with TRBJ1-1; perhaps TRBD1 as D (5 bases). The V gene's germline CDR1 is MNHEY and CDR2 SMNVEV (reference sequence). The CDR3 has 15 amino acids. DNA for the CDR3: TGTGTCAGCAGTTTAAGATATGGGGCGAACACTGAAGCTTTCTTT. Residues: CVSSLRYGANTEAFF.

The J gene is TRBJ1-1, the V gene TRBV5-1; 10 positions match TRBD1. V shed 4 bases, J shed 7 bases, and the junction held 7 bases outside the gene matches. CDR3 length: 14 residues. CDR1 and CDR2 from the germline V gene are SGHRS and YFSETQ. CDR3 loop: CASSATGGSIEAFF. The CDR3, as DNA: TGCGCCAGCAGCGCGACAGGGGGCTCCATTGAAGCTTTCTTT.

This sequence joins TRBV7-9 and TRBJ2-7, with TRBD2 matching over 8 bases. Looked up from germline, CDR1 is SEHNR and CDR2 is FQNEAQ (reference sequence). CDR3 length equals 13 residues. J lost 3 bases, V lost 8 bases, and 6 bases had no gene match. CDR3 DNA sequence: TGTGCCAGCTTGGGCCTAGCGGGCTACGAGCAGTACTTC. It yields the protein CASLGLAGYEQYF.

This clonotype was seen many times. The rearrangement uses TRBV5-1 and TRBJ1-1; D is unclear. V lost 1 base to trimming and J lost 1 base, with 11 bases between them. CDR3 length: 15 residues. Germline V gives CDR1 SGHRS, CDR2 YFSETQ. As DNA, the CDR3 is TGCGCCAGCAGCTTGTTTGCACCCAAGAACACTGAAGCTTTCTTT. It encodes CASSLFAPKNTEAFF.

The chain employs TRBV6-1 and TRBJ1-5, with 8 nucleotides matching TRBD1. Germline assignment: CDR1 MNHNS and CDR2 SASEGT. This CDR3 spans 17 amino acids. Trimming cost V 8 bases and J 4 bases; bases outside gene matches: 16. DNA of the CDR3: TGTGCCAGCCGAAGAAATCCCGGGACAGGCAATAATCAGCCCCAGCATTTT. Amino acid sequence: CASRRNPGTGNNQPQHF.

The V gene is TRBV12-3 or TRBV12-4, the J gene TRBJ1-5; D may be TRBD1 (6 bases). V dropped 7 bases and J dropped 6 bases, with 13 bases sitting between them. The length of the CDR3 is 13 residues. The CDR3 DNA follows: TGTGCCAGCACCGGACAGTTGGGTCAGCCCCAGCATTTT. Translating it yields CASTGQLGQPQHF.

This clonotype was detected only a few times. CDR3 loop: CASSFGGGSGNTIYF. The CDR3 region has the DNA TGCGCCAGCAGCTTCGGCGGGGGTTCTGGAAACACCATATATTTT. The chain joins TRBV5-1 to TRBJ1-3; perhaps TRBD1 as D (5 bases). Looked up from germline, CDR1 is SGHRS and CDR2 is YFSETQ. This CDR3 contains 15 residues. Trimming pared 2 bases from V and 1 base from J, leaving 10 bases between.

This clonotype was seen a few times. The rearrangement uses TRBV6-6 and TRBJ1-4; 7 positions match TRBD1. Trimming removed 0 bases from V and 7 bases from J; junction bases left unmatched: 5. The CDR3 is 15 residues long. Germline-derived CDR1 and CDR2 are MNHNY and SVGAGI (reference sequence). The chain's CDR3 is CASSYSGGGREKLFF. Written as DNA, the CDR3 is TGTGCCAGCAGTTACTCAGGGGGCGGCCGTGAAAAACTGTTTTTT.

The chain's CDR3 is CASSLSLGRSEQFF. The CDR3 DNA is TGTGCCAGCAGCTTATCACTTGGCCGATCTGAGCAGTTCTTC. The chain uses TRBV11-1 and TRBJ2-1; no clear D. Germline V gene lookup returns CDR1 SGHAT and CDR2 FQDESV (reference sequence). V lost 2 bases and J lost 9, with 14 bases in between. CDR3 size: 14 residues.

This clonotype was counted only a few times. The chain employs TRBV6-6 and TRBJ2-5, with 10 bases identical to TRBD2. Germline-derived CDR1 and CDR2 are MNHNY and SVGAGI (reference sequence). The CDR3 runs 14 residues. The V segment lost 8 bases and the J segment 5 bases; nucleotides outside the gene matches: 8. The CDR3 loop reads CASGTSVLKETQYF. In nucleotides, the CDR3 is TGTGCCAGCGGGACTAGCGTATTAAAGGAGACCCAGTACTTC.

V gene TRBV12-3 or TRBV12-4 combines with J gene TRBJ2-5; 13 bases agree with TRBD2. J lost 2 bases, V lost 6 bases, and 0 bases had no gene match. The CDR3 spans 14 residues. In DNA, the CDR3 is TGTGCCAGCAGGGGACTAGCGGGACAAGAGACCCAGTACTTC. The encoded protein is CASRGLAGQETQYF.

The J gene is TRBJ2-3, the V gene TRBV12-3 or TRBV12-4; D unresolved. Deletions cut 10 bases from V and 10 bases from J, with 12 bases between. This CDR3 region has 10 residues. In nucleotides, the CDR3 is TGTGCCACTCAAAAACTGCCGCAGTATTTT. Its protein product is CATQKLPQYF.